The clone carrying this T cell receptor beta chain showed up just a few times. The TCRbeta library was prepared with unique molecular identifiers. TCRdb used MiXCR to reprocess the PCR reads, holding one entry per CDR3 protein. The table records some 550,000 distinct CDR3 sequences, more than 20% of them present only once. These data belong to a study of T-cell reconstitution after alpha-beta-depleted transplantation in children. Germline V gives CDR1 DFQATT, CDR2 SNEGSKA (reference sequence). Between the trimmed V and J ends, which lost 3 bases and 0 bases, there was a span of 9 bases. CDR3 length: 14 amino acids.

The sequences come from PBMCs, mostly from graft donor cells, collected 360 days after TCRalphabeta/CD19-depleted stem cell transplant. The receptor was isolated from a boy under two years old who had a stem cell transplant for acute myeloid leukemia, so the T cells may come from the graft donor. The chain couples TRBV20-1 to TRBJ1-3; a possible D gene is TRBD1 (5 bases). The CDR3 region is CSARWGNSGNTIYF. The CDR3 bases are TGCAGTGCTAGGTGGGGGAACTCTGGAAACACCATATATTTT.